The 12 T cell receptor beta chains below all came from one sample that was sequenced in a study of blood T cell repertoires in COVID-19 (dated by TCRdb to the early 2020s). Libraries were made using the immunoSEQ multiplex PCR assay. The table was pulled from immuneACCESS by TCRdb, which kept in-frame rearrangements only. Such tables lose some clones; where checked, under half of the loss comes from unresolved V genes, and the rest has no known cause. In this sample the table shows 300,000 to 350,000 clones, 70% to 90% of which occur a single time. The ten most abundant clones make up 2.2% of the sample. Sequencing was carried out using PBMCs or T cells enriched from blood (not recorded which). The receptors come from a man aged 25 to 45 who had recovered from COVID-19.

Only one count was recorded for this clone. The rearrangement links TRBV4-1 to TRBJ1-2; no firm D call. V was shortened by 0 bases and J by 3 bases, with 11 bases between the two germline ends. The CDR3 consists of 15 residues. Germline CDR1 reads MGHRA; CDR2 reads YSYEKL. The CDR3 protein is CASSQDQRPHYGYTF. CDR3 DNA: TGCGCCAGCAGCCAAGATCAGCGGCCTCACTATGGCTACACCTTC.

The CDR3: CASSYVGGTSYEQYF. The CDR3, as DNA: TGTGCCAGCAGTTACGTAGGGGGAACCTCCTACGAGCAGTACTTC. The chain recombines TRBV6-5 with TRBJ2-7, with D possibly being TRBD1 (6 bases). V lost 2 bases to trimming and J lost 0 bases, with 11 bases between them. The length of the CDR3 is 15 residues. The germline gives CDR1 MNHEY, CDR2 SVGAGI.

The chain has TRBV9 and TRBJ1-6; D is unresolved. With 3 bases removed from V and 7 bases from J, the gap between germline ends came to 11 bases. Germline V gives CDR1 SGDLS, CDR2 YYNGEE. The CDR3 extends over 14 amino acids. The CDR3 sequence is CASSASWENSPLHF. The CDR3 DNA is TGTGCCAGCAGCGCGTCCTGGGAGAATTCACCCCTCCACTTT.

The rearrangement joins TRBV6-5 to TRBJ2-2, with 7 bases fitting TRBD1. The germline V gene encodes CDR1 MNHEY and CDR2 SVGAGI. J lost 2 bases, V lost 8 bases, and 8 bases had no gene match. CDR3 size: 15 residues. CDR3 coding DNA: TGTGCCAGCCCGGAAGGACAGGAAAACACCGGGGAGCTGTTTTTT. Amino acid sequence: CASPEGQENTGELFF.

The CDR3 DNA reads as TGTGCCAGCAGTTACTCACCAGGGTACCAAGAGACCCAGTACTTC. This encodes CASSYSPGYQETQYF. The V gene is TRBV6-5, the J gene TRBJ2-5; a weak D match, TRBD1 (5 bases). V shed 0 bases and J shed 0 bases, with 8 bases lying between them. This CDR3 region has 15 residues. Germline CDR1 reads MNHEY; CDR2 reads SVGAGI.

The rearrangement uses TRBV11-2 and TRBJ2-7; weak D call: TRBD1 (6 bases). V lost 5 bases, J lost 4 bases, and 15 bases lay in between. This CDR3 has 14 amino acids. CDR1 SGHAT and CDR2 FQNNGV come from the germline V gene. As DNA, the CDR3 is TGTGCCAGCAGCCCGAGGACAGCAGCTTACGAGCAGTACTTC. Protein product: CASSPRTAAYEQYF.

This chain uses TRBV6-5 with TRBJ2-5; 7 bases align to TRBD2. J gave up 5 bases and V 6 bases, and 12 bases lay outside the gene matches. Germline V gene lookup returns CDR1 MNHEY and CDR2 SVGAGI. The CDR3 extends over 15 amino acids. CDR3 amino acids: CASSGRGGGWETQYF. In nucleotides, the CDR3 is TGTGCCAGCAGCGGCCGCGGGGGTGGGTGGGAGACCCAGTACTTC.

V usage is TRBV9 and J usage is TRBJ2-7; perhaps TRBD2 as D (5 bases). The germline V and J ends were trimmed by 2 bases and 0 bases, with 9 bases remaining between them. This CDR3 is 14 amino acids long. Germline-derived CDR1 and CDR2 are SGDLS and YYNGEE. The CDR3 sequence: CASSVEGTSYEQYF. The CDR3 coding sequence is TGTGCCAGCAGCGTCGAGGGTACCTCCTACGAGCAGTACTTC.

This rearrangement joins TRBV2 to TRBJ2-1; D is ambiguous. Germline CDR1 and CDR2: SNHLY and FYNNEI. V shed 10 bases and J shed 5 bases, with 15 bases lying between them. This CDR3 has 13 residues. CDR3 bases: TGTGCCACTCCCGCCGCAGGCAACAATGAGCAGTTCTTC. This gives the protein CATPAAGNNEQFF.

This clone has only a few counts. The rearrangement links TRBV5-4 to TRBJ2-2, with 9 positions matching TRBD1. Losses at the gene ends were 4 bases for V and 3 bases for J; bases not matched to a gene: 4. The CDR3 has 15 residues. The V gene's germline CDR1 is SGHNT and CDR2 YYREEE (reference sequence). As DNA, the CDR3 is TGTGCCAGCAGCACGGACAGGGGTTACACCGGGGAGCTGTTTTTT. It yields the protein CASSTDRGYTGELFF.

Details on this clone: Other nucleotide sequences in the sample specify the same CDR3. The V call is TRBV7-2, the J call TRBJ1-2; D unresolved. CDR3 length equals 13 residues. V shed 2 bases and J shed 4 bases, with 8 bases lying between them. Germline CDR1 is SGHTA and CDR2 is FQGNSA. The CDR3 region is CASSLTGPYGYTF. CDR3 bases: TGTGCCAGCAGCTTAACGGGTCCCTATGGCTACACCTTC.

Written as DNA, the CDR3 is TGTGCCAGCAGCCAAGAGTTCAGGACAGGGAATTTCTCCACTGAAGCTTTCTTT. This gives the protein CASSQEFRTGNFSTEAFF. The rearrangement uses TRBV3-1 (or the pseudogene TRBV3-2) and TRBJ1-1; 8 bases align to TRBD1. The CDR3 runs 18 residues. Germline V gene lookup returns CDR1 LGHDT and CDR2 YNNKEL (reference sequence). V was pared by 0 bases and J by 4 bases, with 13 bases of the junction left unmatched.